What follows are 28 T cell receptor beta chains derived from one specimen sequenced in a study of T cell responses to AZD1222 COVID-19 vaccine. Data came from immunoSEQ multiplex PCR; TCRdb stores just in-frame clones and leaves some out. The table lists about 150,000 clones, around nine tenths of them singletons. The starting material was peripheral blood, obtained on day 0 of AZD1222 vaccination. Source of these receptors: an adult in good health.

The chain carries TRBV27 and TRBJ2-7; TRBD2 agrees at 7 bases. The V gene's germline CDR1 is MNHEY and CDR2 SMNVEV (reference sequence). V dropped 6 bases and J dropped 4; count of bases not matched to a gene: 6. The CDR3 consists of 13 residues. The CDR3 loop is CASSGGWGYEQYF. DNA for the CDR3: TGTGCCAGCAGCGGGGGGTGGGGATACGAGCAGTACTTC.

The V and J genes are TRBV3-1 (or the pseudogene TRBV3-2) and TRBJ1-5, with a tentative D call TRBD1 (6 bases). Germline CDR1 and CDR2: LGHDT and YNNKEL (reference sequence). The CDR3 runs 15 residues. The ends were cut back, 4 bases at V and 5 bases at J, with 15 bases in the middle. The chain's CDR3 is CASSPKADSYQPQHF. CDR3 DNA sequence: TGTGCCAGCAGCCCCAAAGCGGACAGTTATCAGCCCCAGCATTTT.

This clone was counted once. This chain links TRBV6-1 with TRBJ2-1, with 11 bases that match TRBD2. This CDR3 has 15 residues. Germline CDR1 reads MNHNS; CDR2 reads SASEGT. With V trimmed by 6 bases and J by 9 bases, 10 bases remained unmatched. The CDR3 sequence is CASSDLAGGPVEQFF. The DNA of the CDR3 is TGTGCCAGCAGCGATTTAGCGGGAGGGCCGGTTGAGCAGTTCTTC.

The chain links TRBV4-1 to TRBJ2-3, with 8 bases aligning to TRBD2. V lost 3 bases to trimming and J lost 11 bases; unmatched junction nucleotides: 13. This CDR3 has 15 residues. From germline, CDR1 is MGHRA and CDR2 YSYEKL. The CDR3 DNA is TGCGCCAGCAGCCAGACTCCTGGGGGCCTAGCGGGGCAGTATTTT. Amino acid sequence: CASSQTPGGLAGQYF.

With respect to this clone: Other nucleotide sequences from this sample produce the same CDR3. The CDR3 region has the DNA TGTGCCTGGAGTGTCCAGGGGGACCAGCCCCAGCATTTT. Protein sequence: CAWSVQGDQPQHF. The chain recombines TRBV30 with TRBJ1-5, with TRBD1 matching over 7 bases. The trim removed 0 bases at V and 7 bases at J, leaving 3 bases unmatched. CDR1 is GTSNPN, CDR2 SVGIG, per germline (reference sequence). The CDR3 has 13 residues.

This clone was counted a single time. This chain connects TRBV15 to TRBJ1-1; no definite D call. The CDR3 has 14 amino acids. With 0 bases removed from V and 1 base from J, the gap between germline ends came to 6 bases. The V gene's germline CDR1 is LNHNV and CDR2 YYDKDF (reference sequence). The CDR3 DNA follows: TGTGCCACCAGCAGAGATACGGCGAACACTGAAGCTTTCTTT. It translates to CATSRDTANTEAFF.

The CDR3 bases are TGTGCCAGCAGCTTAGCGTCCTCCACTGAAGCTTTCTTT. Translated, it gives CASSLASSTEAFF. The chain combines TRBV13 with TRBJ1-1; D is ambiguous. V lost 1 base, J lost 4 bases, and 7 bases lay in between. CDR1 is PRHDT and CDR2 is FYEKMQ in the germline V gene (reference sequence). This CDR3 is built from 13 residues.

CDR3 loop: CASSRGRETQYF. DNA for the CDR3: TGTGCCAGCAGCAGGGGGAGGGAGACCCAGTACTTC. The chain employs TRBV14 and TRBJ2-5; D tentatively reads TRBD1 or TRBD2 (6 bases each). The germline CDR1 and CDR2 sequences are SGHDN and FVKESK. With 5 bases removed from V and 5 bases from J, the gap between germline ends came to 9 bases. The CDR3 has 12 residues. Filled out from reference TRBV14 and TRBJ2-5, the complete variable domain reads EAGVTQFPSHSVIEKGQTVTLRCDPISGHDNLYWYRRVMGKEIKFLLHFVKESKQDESGMPNNRFLAERTGGTYSTLKVQPAELEDSGVYFCASSRGRETQYFGPGTRLLVL.

This sequence joins TRBV6-5 and TRBJ1-4; D uncertain. V lost 6 bases and J 4 bases, leaving 6 bases between the germline ends. Germline V CDR1 and CDR2: MNHEY, SVGAGI. The CDR3 sequence is 12 residues long. CDR3 nucleotide sequence: TGTGCCAGCAGGCTCCTTAATGAAAAACTGTTTTTT. Amino acids: CASRLLNEKLFF.

This chain uses TRBV19 with TRBJ1-5; 7 positions agree with TRBD1. This CDR3 region has 17 residues. Germline V gives CDR1 LNHDA, CDR2 SQIVND (reference sequence). The V gene end was trimmed by 7 bases and the J gene end by 1 base; junction bases not matched to a gene: 13. This CDR3 reads CASNNGQGVISNQPQHF. CDR3 bases: TGTGCCAGTAACAATGGGCAGGGGGTAATAAGCAATCAGCCCCAGCATTTT. Based on the CDR3 plus reference TRBV19 and TRBJ1-5, the full variable domain is DGGITQSPKYLFRKEGQNVTLSCEQNLNHDAMYWYRQDPGQGLRLIYYSQIVNDFQKGDIAEGYSVSREKKESFPLTVTSAQKNPTAFYLCASNNGQGVISNQPQHFGDGTRLSIL.

J is TRBJ1-1 and V is TRBV18, with TRBD1 identical over 9 bases. V gave up 6 bases and J gave up 5 bases; unmatched junction bases: 7. Germline-derived CDR1 and CDR2 are KGHSH and LQKENI. This CDR3 is built from 14 residues. The CDR3, as DNA: TGTGCCAGCTCCCCCTGGACAGGGGAGACTGAAGCTTTCTTT. As protein: CASSPWTGETEAFF.

V usage is TRBV27 and J usage is TRBJ1-1; TRBD1 aligns across 8 bases. CDR3 length: 14 amino acids. Trimming removed 5 bases from V and 1 base from J; junction bases left unmatched: 3. Germline V gives CDR1 MNHEY, CDR2 SMNVEV (reference sequence). The chain's CDR3 is CASSHGQGNTEAFF. CDR3 DNA sequence: TGTGCCAGCAGTCACGGACAGGGGAACACTGAAGCTTTCTTT.

The genes are TRBV30 and TRBJ1-2; a possible D gene is TRBD1 (6 bases). Germline-derived CDR1 and CDR2 are GTSNPN and SVGIG (reference sequence). V gave up 3 bases and J gave up 4 bases, with 15 bases separating them. CDR3 size: 14 residues. The CDR3 is CAWRSGQLTYGYTF. In DNA form, the CDR3 reads TGTGCCTGGAGGAGCGGACAGCTTACCTATGGCTACACCTTC.

V is TRBV29-1 and J is TRBJ2-3, with TRBD2 matching 14 bases. CDR1 and CDR2 (germline): SQVTM, ANQGSEA. This CDR3 is 14 amino acids long. V shed 8 bases and J 8 bases; nucleotides not matched to a gene: 9. The CDR3 spells CSSRTSGGSRTQYF. The CDR3, as DNA: TGCAGCAGTAGGACTAGCGGGGGGTCCCGTACGCAGTATTTT.

The chain is built from TRBV6-5 and TRBJ2-7; D gene uncertain. CDR3 size: 12 residues. CDR1 MNHEY and CDR2 SVGAGI come from the germline V gene. The V gene lost 4 bases and the J gene lost 5 bases, with 9 bases spanning the gap. The CDR3: CASSWASNEQYF. DNA of the CDR3: TGTGCCAGCAGTTGGGCCTCTAACGAGCAGTACTTC.

V and J are TRBV5-6 and TRBJ1-6; 10 bases map to TRBD1. Germline V CDR1 and CDR2: SGHDT, YYEEEE. The length of the CDR3 is 14 residues. After removal of 4 bases from V and 9 bases from J, the junction contained 4 bases not matched to a gene. CDR3 protein: CASSRQGAGSPLHF. CDR3 nucleotide sequence: TGTGCCAGCAGCAGACAGGGGGCCGGTTCACCCCTCCACTTT.

The chain carries TRBV27 and TRBJ1-2, with D unresolved. The ends were cut back, 5 bases at V and 5 bases at J, with 21 bases in the middle. CDR3 length: 16 amino acids. Germline CDR1 MNHEY, CDR2 SMNVEV (reference sequence). The CDR3 bases are TGTGCCAGCAGTCCACTAGGTAGGGAGGGATCGTATGGCTACACCTTC. Translated, it gives CASSPLGREGSYGYTF.

V is TRBV4-1 and J is TRBJ1-1, with no clear D. The CDR3 covers 14 residues. V shed 1 base and J shed 1 base, with 7 bases lying between them. The V gene's germline CDR1 is MGHRA and CDR2 YSYEKL. CDR3 sequence: CASSQVGPNTEAFF. In DNA, the CDR3 is TGCGCCAGCAGCCAAGTTGGCCCGAACACTGAAGCTTTCTTT.

The chain couples TRBV30 to TRBJ1-2, with 7 bases matching TRBD1. The CDR3 consists of 13 residues. V shed 0 bases and J 5 bases; nucleotides not matched to a gene: 3. Germline CDR1 is GTSNPN and CDR2 is SVGIG (reference sequence). This CDR3 is CAWSVLRGYGYTF. The CDR3 DNA is TGTGCCTGGAGTGTACTCAGGGGGTATGGCTACACCTTC.

The gene calls are TRBV4-3 and TRBJ1-4; possible D gene TRBD1, 6 bases. The CDR3 consists of 19 residues. Germline V gives CDR1 LGHNA, CDR2 YSLEER. V was pared by 0 bases and J by 6 bases, with 23 bases between. CDR3 coding DNA: TGCGCCAGCAGCCAAGATCAAGAGGTGGCGGCTGAGGGGGATGAAAAACTGTTTTTT. Amino acids: CASSQDQEVAAEGDEKLFF.

This chain joins TRBV6-4 and TRBJ2-3, with no clear D. The CDR3 length is 13 residues. CDR1 and CDR2 (germline): MRHNA, SNTAGT. V lost 4 bases and J 5 bases, leaving 10 bases between the germline ends. The CDR3 spells CASSGYYGDTQYF. The CDR3 DNA is TGTGCCAGCAGTGGCTACTACGGAGATACGCAGTATTTT.

The J gene is TRBJ1-1, the V gene TRBV10-3; D not resolved. This CDR3 comprises 14 residues. Trimming stripped 0 bases from V and 5 bases from J, with 10 bases between. CDR1 and CDR2 (germline): ENHRY, SYGVKD. This CDR3 reads CAISESLGSTEAFF. CDR3 nucleotides: TGTGCCATCAGTGAGTCCCTGGGGTCGACTGAAGCTTTCTTT.

The chain employs TRBV29-1 and TRBJ2-1, with 15 positions matching TRBD2. There are 16 residues in the CDR3. The V segment lost 4 bases and the J segment 6 bases; nucleotides outside the gene matches: 7. Per germline, CDR1 SQVTM and CDR2 ANQGSEA. CDR3 protein: CSVGTSGGAVFNEQFF. In DNA, the CDR3 is TGCAGCGTTGGGACTAGCGGGGGGGCCGTTTTCAATGAGCAGTTCTTC.

This clone has more than one count but fewer than ten. The V gene is TRBV5-1, the J gene TRBJ2-5; 8 bases align to TRBD1. The ends lost 4 bases at V and 0 bases at J; junction bases unmatched: 5. Germline lookup yields CDR1 SGHRS and CDR2 YFSETQ. The length of the CDR3 is 15 residues. CDR3 region: CASSRGTGDQETQYF. DNA for the CDR3: TGCGCCAGCAGCCGGGGGACAGGCGACCAAGAGACCCAGTACTTC.

V is TRBV23-1 and J is TRBJ1-5, with D uncertain. TRBV23-1 is placed among ORFs of uncertain function. Trimming shortened V by 1 base and J by 7 bases, and 29 bases separated the two germline ends. The CDR3 has 20 residues. The CDR3 DNA follows: TGCGCCAGCAGTCAATTCCGGCCGGACCTCAAAAAAAGGATGGGGCAGCCCCAGCATTTT. Residues: CASSQFRPDLKKRMGQPQHF.

The V call is TRBV7-2, the J call TRBJ1-2; a weak D match, TRBD1 (6 bases). V lost 5 bases to trimming and J lost 6 bases, with 16 bases between them. This CDR3 region has 14 residues. CDR1 and CDR2 from the germline V gene are SGHTA and FQGNSA. The chain's CDR3 is CASSLQQGLHGYTF. The CDR3 nucleotides are TGTGCCAGCAGCCTCCAACAGGGTTTGCATGGCTACACCTTC.

The chain recombines TRBV6-4 with TRBJ1-1, with D hard to call. This CDR3 is built from 11 residues. CDR1 MRHNA and CDR2 SNTAGT come from the germline V gene. Trimming took off 7 bases at V and 6 bases at J, with 9 bases between the two ends. CDR3 sequence (DNA): TGTGCCAGCACCCGCTTCCCTGAAGCTTTCTTT. Its translation: CASTRFPEAFF.

The gene calls are TRBV7-2 and TRBJ1-1; D possibly corresponds to TRBD1 (6 bases). The CDR3 is made up of 13 amino acids. Germline CDR1 reads SGHTA; CDR2 reads FQGNSA. V was pared by 4 bases and J by 3 bases, with 9 bases between. The CDR3 region is CASSSQGDTEAFF. The CDR3 region has the DNA TGTGCCAGCAGCTCACAGGGAGACACTGAAGCTTTCTTT.